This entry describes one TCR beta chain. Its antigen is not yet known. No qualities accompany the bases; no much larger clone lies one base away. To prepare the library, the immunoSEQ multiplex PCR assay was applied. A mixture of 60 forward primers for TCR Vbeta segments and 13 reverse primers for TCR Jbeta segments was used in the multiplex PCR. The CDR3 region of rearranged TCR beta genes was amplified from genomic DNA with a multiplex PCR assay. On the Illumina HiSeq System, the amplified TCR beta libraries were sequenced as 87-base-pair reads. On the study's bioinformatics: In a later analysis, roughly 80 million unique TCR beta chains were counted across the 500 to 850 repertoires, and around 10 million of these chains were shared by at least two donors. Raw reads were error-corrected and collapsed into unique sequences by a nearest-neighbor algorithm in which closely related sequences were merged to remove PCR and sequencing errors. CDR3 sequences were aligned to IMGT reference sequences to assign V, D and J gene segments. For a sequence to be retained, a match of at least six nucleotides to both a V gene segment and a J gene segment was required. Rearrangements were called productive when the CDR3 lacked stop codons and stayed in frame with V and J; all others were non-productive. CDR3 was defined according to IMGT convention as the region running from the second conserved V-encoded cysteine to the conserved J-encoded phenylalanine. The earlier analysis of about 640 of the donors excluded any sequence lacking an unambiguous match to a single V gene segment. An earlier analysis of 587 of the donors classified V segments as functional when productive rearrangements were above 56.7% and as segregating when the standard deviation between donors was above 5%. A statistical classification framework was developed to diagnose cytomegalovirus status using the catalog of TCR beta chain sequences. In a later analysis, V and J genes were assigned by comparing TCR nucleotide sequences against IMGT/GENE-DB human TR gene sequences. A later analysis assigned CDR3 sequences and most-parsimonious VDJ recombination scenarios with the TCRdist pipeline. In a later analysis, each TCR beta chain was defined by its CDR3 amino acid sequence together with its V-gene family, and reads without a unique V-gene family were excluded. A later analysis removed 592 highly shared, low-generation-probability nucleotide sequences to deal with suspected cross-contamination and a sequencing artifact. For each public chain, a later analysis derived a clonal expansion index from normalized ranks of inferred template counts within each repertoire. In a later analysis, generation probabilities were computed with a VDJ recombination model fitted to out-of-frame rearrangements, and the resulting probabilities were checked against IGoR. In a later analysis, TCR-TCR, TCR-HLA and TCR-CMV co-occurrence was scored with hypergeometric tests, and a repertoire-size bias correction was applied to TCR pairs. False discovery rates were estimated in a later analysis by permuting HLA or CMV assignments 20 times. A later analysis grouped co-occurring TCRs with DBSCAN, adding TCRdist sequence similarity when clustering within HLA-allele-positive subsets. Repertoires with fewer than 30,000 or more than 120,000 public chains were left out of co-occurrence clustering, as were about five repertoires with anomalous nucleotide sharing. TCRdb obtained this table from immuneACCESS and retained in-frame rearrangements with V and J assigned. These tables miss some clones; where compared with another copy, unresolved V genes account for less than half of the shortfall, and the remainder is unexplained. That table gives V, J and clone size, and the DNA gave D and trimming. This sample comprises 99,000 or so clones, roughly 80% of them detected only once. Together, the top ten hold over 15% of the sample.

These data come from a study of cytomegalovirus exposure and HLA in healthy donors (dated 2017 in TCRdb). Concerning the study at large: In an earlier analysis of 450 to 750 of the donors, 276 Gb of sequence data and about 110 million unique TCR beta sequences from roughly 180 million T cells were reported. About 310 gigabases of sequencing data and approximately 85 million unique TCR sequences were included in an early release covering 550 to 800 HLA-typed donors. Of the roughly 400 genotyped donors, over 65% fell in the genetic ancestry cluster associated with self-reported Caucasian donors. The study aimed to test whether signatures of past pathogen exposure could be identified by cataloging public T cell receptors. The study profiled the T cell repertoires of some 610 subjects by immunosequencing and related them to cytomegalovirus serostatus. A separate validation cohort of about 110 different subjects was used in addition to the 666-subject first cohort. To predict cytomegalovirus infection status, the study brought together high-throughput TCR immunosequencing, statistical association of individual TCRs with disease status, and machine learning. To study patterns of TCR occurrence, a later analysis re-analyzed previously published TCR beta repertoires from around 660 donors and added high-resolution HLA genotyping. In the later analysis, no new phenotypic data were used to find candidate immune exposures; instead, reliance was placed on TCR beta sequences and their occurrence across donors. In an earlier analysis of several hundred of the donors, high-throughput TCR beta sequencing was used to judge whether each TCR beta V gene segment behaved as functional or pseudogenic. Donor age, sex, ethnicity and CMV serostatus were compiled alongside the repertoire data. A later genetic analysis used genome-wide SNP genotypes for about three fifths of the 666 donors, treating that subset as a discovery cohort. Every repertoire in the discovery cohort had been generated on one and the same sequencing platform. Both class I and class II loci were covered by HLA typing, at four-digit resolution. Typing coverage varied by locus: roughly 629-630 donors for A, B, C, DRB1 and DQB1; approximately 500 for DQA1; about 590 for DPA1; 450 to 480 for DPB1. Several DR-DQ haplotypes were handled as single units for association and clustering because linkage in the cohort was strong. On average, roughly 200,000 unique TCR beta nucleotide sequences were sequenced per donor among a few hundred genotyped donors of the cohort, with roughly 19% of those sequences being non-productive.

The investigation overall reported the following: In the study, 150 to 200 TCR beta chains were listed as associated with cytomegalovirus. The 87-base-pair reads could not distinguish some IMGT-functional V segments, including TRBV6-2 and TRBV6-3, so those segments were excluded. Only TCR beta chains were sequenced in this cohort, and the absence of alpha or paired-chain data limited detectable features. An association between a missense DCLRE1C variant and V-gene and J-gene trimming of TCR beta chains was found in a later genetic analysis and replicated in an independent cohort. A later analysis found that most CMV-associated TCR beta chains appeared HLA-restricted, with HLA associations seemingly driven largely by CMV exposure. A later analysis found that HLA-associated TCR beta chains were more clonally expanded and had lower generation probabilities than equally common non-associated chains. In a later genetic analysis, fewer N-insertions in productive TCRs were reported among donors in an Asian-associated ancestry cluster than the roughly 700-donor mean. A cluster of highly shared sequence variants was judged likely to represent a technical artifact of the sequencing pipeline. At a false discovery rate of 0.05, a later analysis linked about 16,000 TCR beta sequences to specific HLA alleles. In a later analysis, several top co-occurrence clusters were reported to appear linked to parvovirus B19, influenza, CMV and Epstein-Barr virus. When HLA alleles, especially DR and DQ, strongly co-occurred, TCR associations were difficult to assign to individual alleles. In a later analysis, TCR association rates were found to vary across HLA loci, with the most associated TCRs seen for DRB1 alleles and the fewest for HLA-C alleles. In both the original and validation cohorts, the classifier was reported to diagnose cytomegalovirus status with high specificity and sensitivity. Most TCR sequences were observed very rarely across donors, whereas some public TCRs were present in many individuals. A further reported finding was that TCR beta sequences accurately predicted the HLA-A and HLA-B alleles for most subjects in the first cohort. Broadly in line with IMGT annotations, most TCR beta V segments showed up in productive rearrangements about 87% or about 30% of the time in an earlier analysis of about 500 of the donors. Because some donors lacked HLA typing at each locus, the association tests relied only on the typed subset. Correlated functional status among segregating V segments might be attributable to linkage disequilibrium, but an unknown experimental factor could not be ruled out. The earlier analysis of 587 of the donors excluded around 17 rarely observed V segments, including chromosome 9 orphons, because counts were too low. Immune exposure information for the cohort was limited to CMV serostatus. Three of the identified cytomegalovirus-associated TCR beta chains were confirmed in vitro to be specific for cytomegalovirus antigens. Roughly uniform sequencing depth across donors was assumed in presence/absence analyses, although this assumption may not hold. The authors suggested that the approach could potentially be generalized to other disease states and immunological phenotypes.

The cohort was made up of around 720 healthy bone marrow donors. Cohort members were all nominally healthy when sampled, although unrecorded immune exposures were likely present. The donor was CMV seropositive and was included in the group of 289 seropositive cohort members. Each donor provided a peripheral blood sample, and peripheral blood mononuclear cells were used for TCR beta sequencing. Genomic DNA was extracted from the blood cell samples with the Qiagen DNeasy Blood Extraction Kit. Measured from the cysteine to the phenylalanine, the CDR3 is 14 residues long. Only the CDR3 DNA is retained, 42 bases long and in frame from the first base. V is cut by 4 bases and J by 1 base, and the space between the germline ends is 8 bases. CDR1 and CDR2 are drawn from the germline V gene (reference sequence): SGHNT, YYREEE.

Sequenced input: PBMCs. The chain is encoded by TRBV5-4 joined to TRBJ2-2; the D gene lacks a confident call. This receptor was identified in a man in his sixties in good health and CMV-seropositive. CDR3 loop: CASSRPGNTGELFF. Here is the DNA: TGTGCCAGCAGCAGGCCAGGGAACACCGGGGAGCTGTTTTTT.